Sequencing of this T cell receptor beta chain was carried out in a study of patients and donors after allogeneic stem cell transplantation. TCRdb passed the RT-PCR reads through MiXCR, listing each CDR3 protein once. The data contain about 24,000 distinct CDR3 sequences, approximately 42% of them seen just once; the ten biggest clones take up over 70%. CDR1 DFQATT and CDR2 SNEGSKA come from the germline V gene (reference sequence). This CDR3 has 13 amino acids. V shed 6 bases and J 1 base; nucleotides not matched to a gene: 6. The V and J genes are TRBV20-1 and TRBJ2-7; 7 nucleotides align to TRBD2. The sequence was collected from a human donor who was either an allogeneic HSCT recipient or a stem cell or donor lymphocyte infusion donor (not recorded which). It is not recorded whose cells these are; they may come from a transplant donor. The source material was blood, either unsorted or a sorted T cell fraction (not recorded which). CDR3 residues: CSAERGKSYEQYF. The CDR3 DNA follows: TGCAGTGCCGAGCGGGGAAAGTCCTACGAGCAGTACTTC.